This T cell receptor beta chain was retrieved from a study of T cells in Graves' hyperthyroidism and ophthalmopathy. TCR beta CDR3 sequences were amplified from RNA transcripts. RT-PCR in the first round (using the HTBI primer set) targeted the TCR CDR3. TCRdb re-called the multiplex PCR reads through MiXCR, storing one row per CDR3 protein. The table records hundreds of thousands of distinct CDR3 sequences, 14% of them present only once. Trimming removed 4 bases from V and 1 base from J, with 19 bases in between. The CDR3 covers 18 residues. Germline-derived CDR1 and CDR2 are KGHDR and SFDVKD. The chain carries TRBV24-1 and TRBJ1-3; D gene ambiguous. The material sequenced was blood. This TCR was sampled from a woman under 30 with Graves' hyperthyroidism. CDR3 amino acids: CATSDPPFDARSGNTIYF. CDR3 DNA: TGTGCCACCAGTGACCCACCCTTCGACGCTAGATCTGGAAACACCATATATTTT.